A selection of T cell receptor beta chains follows, all from one sample in a study of T-cell reconstitution after alpha-beta-depleted transplantation in children. TCRdb fed the PCR reads into MiXCR, producing one record per CDR3 protein. The table has 500,000 to 650,000 distinct CDR3 sequences, about an eighth seen once. The source material was PBMCs, mostly from graft donor cells, sampled 360 days after TCRalphabeta/CD19-depleted stem cell transplant. The receptors stem from a male patient aged 10 to 17 who had a stem cell transplant for acute myeloid leukemia, so the T cells may come from the graft donor. CDR3s include the opening cysteine and the closing phenylalanine or tryptophan. Each record gives: clone size, V gene, D gene, J gene, CDR3 protein, CDR3 DNA. A D gene is named only where the DNA matches it firmly. Where a row states a size, it is once, few, many or the class of an expanded clone; other rows omit it.

NA,TRBV19,NA,TRBJ2-2,CASSIMNTGELFF,TGTGCCAGTAGTATTATGAACACCGGGGAGCTGTTTTTT
once,TRBV4-1,NA,TRBJ2-1,CASSQPPWGLFPSSSYNEKFF,TGCGCCAGCAGCCAACCCCCGTGGGGACTGTTCCCATCTAGCTCCTACAATGAGAAGTTCTTC
many,TRBV20-1,TRBD2,TRBJ2-4,CSARSVGLVVIQYF,TGCAGTGCTAGATCCGTCGGACTAGTAGTCATTCAGTACTTC
few,TRBV21-1,NA,TRBJ2-7,CASSKGSGYGFALSYEQYF,TGTGCCAGCAGCAAAGGTTCGGGATACGGGTTTGCCTTGTCCTACGAGCAGTACTTC
few,TRBV30,TRBD1,TRBJ2-2,CAWSPGTGAGELFF,TGTGCCTGGAGTCCCGGGACAGGGGCCGGGGAGCTGTTTTTT
NA,TRBV20-1,TRBD1,TRBJ2-2,CSAVGQGMDAGELFF,TGCAGTGCTGTGGGACAGGGAATGGACGCCGGGGAGCTGTTTTTT
few,TRBV7-8,TRBD2,TRBJ2-1,CASSPRVAGGINEQFF,TGTGCCAGCAGCCCAAGGGTTGCGGGAGGGATCAATGAGCAGTTCTTC
NA,TRBV18,NA,TRBJ2-1,CASSREDTDYNEQFF,TGTGCCAGCTCACGGGAGGACACAGACTACAATGAGCAGTTCTTC
NA,TRBV12-3/TRBV12-4,NA,TRBJ2-2,CASSLSGSEYTGELFF,TGTGCCAGCAGTTTATCCGGTAGCGAGTACACCGGGGAGCTGTTTTTT
few,TRBV7-2,TRBD2,TRBJ2-1,CASSSTTSGYYNEQFF,TGTGCCAGCAGCTCCACGACTAGCGGGTACTACAATGAGCAGTTCTTC
few,TRBV6-2/TRBV6-3,NA,TRBJ2-5,CASLASQETQYF,TGTGCCAGCTTGGCCTCCCAAGAGACCCAGTACTTC
many,TRBV7-2,TRBD2,TRBJ2-4,CASSLVGASGRWGIQYF,TGTGCCAGCAGCTTAGTCGGGGCTAGCGGGAGGTGGGGCATTCAGTACTTC
few,TRBV28,NA,TRBJ2-4,CASRLSEYRNIQYF,TGTGCCAGCCGATTGTCCGAATATCGAAACATTCAGTACTTC
many,TRBV18,NA,TRBJ2-3,CASSPTGLRIDTDTQYF,TGTGCCAGCTCACCAACGGGACTTCGAATAGACACAGATACGCAGTATTTT
NA,TRBV29-1,TRBD1,TRBJ1-2,CSVEGDRVAMGYTF,TGCAGCGTTGAGGGAGACAGGGTCGCCATGGGCTACACCTTC
few,TRBV28,NA,TRBJ2-4,CASSLSGHIKNIQYF,TGTGCCAGCAGTTTATCGGGACACATCAAAAACATTCAGTACTTC
NA,TRBV7-3,NA,TRBJ2-7,CASSPRHRSYEQYF,TGTGCCAGCAGCCCCCGACACCGCTCCTACGAGCAGTACTTC
NA,TRBV24-1,NA,TRBJ2-1,CATSDPGPREQFF,TGTGCCACCAGTGACCCGGGTCCTAGGGAGCAGTTCTTC
many,TRBV20-1,NA,TRBJ1-2,CSAREAGSNYGYTF,TGCAGTGCTAGAGAAGCAGGTTCTAACTATGGCTACACCTTC
few,TRBV6-4,TRBD1,TRBJ2-1,CASSSGQGFTNEQFF,TGTGCCAGCAGTTCGGGACAGGGGTTTACGAATGAGCAGTTCTTC
NA,TRBV20-1,TRBD2,TRBJ2-1,CSAGWTSSLVNEQFF,TGCAGTGCCGGCTGGACTAGTTCGTTGGTGAATGAGCAGTTCTTC
NA,TRBV5-1,NA,TRBJ2-7,CASSFLQGESYEQYF,TGCGCCAGCAGCTTTTTACAGGGTGAATCTTACGAGCAGTACTTC
few,TRBV6-2/TRBV6-3,NA,TRBJ2-1,CASSYGDGPFF,TGTGCCAGCAGTTACGGGGATGGGCCGTTCTTC
few,TRBV20-1,NA,TRBJ2-1,CSATKMEQFF,TGCAGTGCTACAAAGATGGAGCAGTTCTTC
NA,TRBV4-3,NA,TRBJ2-7,CASSQGLHGTVSYEQYF,TGCGCCAGCAGCCAAGGGTTACACGGGACGGTCTCCTACGAGCAGTACTTC
many,TRBV28,NA,TRBJ2-5,CASTLGAWVYEETQYF,TGTGCCAGCACTTTAGGGGCGTGGGTCTATGAGGAGACCCAGTACTTC
many,TRBV9,TRBD1,TRBJ1-1,CASSVERGVGQGKVEAFF,TGTGCCAGCAGCGTAGAGAGAGGTGTCGGACAGGGGAAGGTTGAAGCTTTCTTT
few,TRBV7-6,TRBD1,TRBJ2-2,CASSFAGQEKAGELFF,TGTGCCAGCAGCTTTGCGGGACAGGAAAAAGCCGGGGAGCTGTTTTTT
few,TRBV9,TRBD1,TRBJ2-2,CASSVATSGTGGSGELFF,TGTGCCAGCAGCGTAGCTACAAGTGGGACAGGGGGTTCCGGGGAGCTGTTTTTT
many,TRBV15,TRBD1,TRBJ2-1,CATSRPGTGFNEQFF,TGTGCCACCAGCAGACCCGGGACAGGGTTCAATGAGCAGTTCTTC
NA,TRBV4-3,TRBD2,TRBJ2-7,CASSQELAGAPYEQYF,TGCGCCAGCAGCCAGGAACTAGCGGGAGCCCCCTACGAGCAGTACTTC
few,TRBV5-6,TRBD1,TRBJ2-3,CASSFYRGQDTQYF,TGTGCCAGCAGCTTTTACAGGGGGCAGGATACGCAGTATTTT
NA,TRBV7-7,TRBD1,TRBJ2-5,CASSFGQGVLETQYF,TGTGCTAGCAGCTTCGGACAGGGGGTTTTAGAGACCCAGTACTTC
many,TRBV20-1,NA,TRBJ2-1,CSARDLQGYSSYNEQFF,TGCAGTGCTAGAGATTTACAGGGATACTCCTCCTACAATGAGCAGTTCTTC
NA,TRBV4-2,NA,TRBJ2-2,CASSQDGGPGTGELFF,TGTGCCAGCAGCCAAGATGGCGGCCCGGGGACCGGGGAGCTGTTTTTT